The source of this T cell receptor (beta chain) is a study of CD8 T cells in ankylosing spondylitis. Study-level results: Roughly 8 highly homologous variants made up a TCR beta motif that seemed to typify ankylosing spondylitis blood. A number of the motif variants had already been described in reactive arthritis synovial fluid and blood.

As for this clonotype: The antigen remains undetermined.

TCRdb analysed the 5' RACE reads with MiXCR anew, one entry per CDR3 protein. This sample has just under 550,000 distinct CDR3 sequences, with over 9.5% found just once. Input material: blood, either unsorted or a sorted T cell fraction (not recorded which). This TCR was recovered from a male donor with ankylosing spondylitis.

The CDR3 region is CASSVGANQPQHF. The CDR3 bases are TGTGCCAGCAGCGTAGGAGCGAATCAGCCCCAGCATTTT. V and J are TRBV9 and TRBJ1-5, with no clear D. Germline assignment: CDR1 SGDLS and CDR2 YYNGEE. With 0 bases removed from V and 4 bases from J, the gap between germline ends came to 5 bases. The CDR3 consists of 13 residues.